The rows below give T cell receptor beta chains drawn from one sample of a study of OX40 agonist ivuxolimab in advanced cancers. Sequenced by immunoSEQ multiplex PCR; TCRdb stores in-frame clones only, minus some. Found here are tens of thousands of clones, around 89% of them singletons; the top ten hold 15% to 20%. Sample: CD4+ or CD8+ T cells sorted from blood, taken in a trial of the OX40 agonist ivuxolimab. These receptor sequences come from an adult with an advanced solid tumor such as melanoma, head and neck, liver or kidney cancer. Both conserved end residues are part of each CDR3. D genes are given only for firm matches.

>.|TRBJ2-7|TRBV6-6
CASSYTRYEQYF
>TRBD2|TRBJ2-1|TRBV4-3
CASSQDRAGVGNEQFF
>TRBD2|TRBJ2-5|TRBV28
CASSFFAGGQETQYF
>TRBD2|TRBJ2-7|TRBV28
CASTPLAGAYEQYF
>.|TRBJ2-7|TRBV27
CASSLYGGNEQYF
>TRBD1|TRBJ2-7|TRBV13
CASSNRGNYEQYF
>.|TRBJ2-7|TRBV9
CASSVALGSYEQYF
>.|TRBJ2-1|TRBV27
CASSLSLLGASPNNEQFF
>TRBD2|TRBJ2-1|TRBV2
CASSPWGGGRAVWNEQFF
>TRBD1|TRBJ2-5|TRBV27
CASTPDRGSQETQYF
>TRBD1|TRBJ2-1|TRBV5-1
CASSLAFQDRVYNEQFF
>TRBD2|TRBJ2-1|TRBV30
CAWSRRVLSSGRNEQFF
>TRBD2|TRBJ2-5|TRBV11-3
CASSSWTSGQETQYF
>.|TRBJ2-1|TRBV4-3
CASSQGWSSYNEQFF
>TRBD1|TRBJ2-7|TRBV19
CASSRDSSYEQYF
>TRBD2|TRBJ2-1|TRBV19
CASKTFGASGNEQFF
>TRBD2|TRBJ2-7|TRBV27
CASSLSGASGSYEQYF